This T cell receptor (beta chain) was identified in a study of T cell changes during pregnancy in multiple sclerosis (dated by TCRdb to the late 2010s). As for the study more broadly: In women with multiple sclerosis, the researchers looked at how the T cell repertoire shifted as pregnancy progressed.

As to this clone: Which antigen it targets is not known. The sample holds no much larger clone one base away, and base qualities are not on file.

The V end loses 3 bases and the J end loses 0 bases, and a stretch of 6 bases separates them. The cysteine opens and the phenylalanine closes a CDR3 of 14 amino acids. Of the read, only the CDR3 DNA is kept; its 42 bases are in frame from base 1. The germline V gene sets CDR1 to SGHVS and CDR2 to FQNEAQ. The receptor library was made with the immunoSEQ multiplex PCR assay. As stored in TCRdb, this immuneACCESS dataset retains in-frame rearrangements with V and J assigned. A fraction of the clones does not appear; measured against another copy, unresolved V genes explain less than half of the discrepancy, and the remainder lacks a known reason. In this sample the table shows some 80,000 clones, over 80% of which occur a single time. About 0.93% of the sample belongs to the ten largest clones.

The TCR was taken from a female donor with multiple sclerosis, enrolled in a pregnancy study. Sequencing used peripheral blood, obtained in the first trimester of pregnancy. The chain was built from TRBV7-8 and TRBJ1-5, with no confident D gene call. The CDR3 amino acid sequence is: CASSLGPSNQPQHF. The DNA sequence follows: TGTGCCAGCAGCTTGGGCCCTAGCAATCAGCCCCAGCATTTT.